The rows below give T cell receptor beta chains drawn from one sample of a study of beta chain features in type 1 diabetes. This table comes from immunoSEQ multiplex PCR, and its TCRdb copy is limited to in-frame clones, with some not included. This table has roughly 230,000 clones, 9.6% appearing once. What was sequenced was naive CD4+ T cells from blood. The receptor source for this set is a woman in her late teens or twenties in good health. Both conserved end residues are part of each CDR3. D genes are given only for firm matches. Size tells how often a clone was seen (once, few, many) or the class of an expanded clone, and some rows leave it out.

>-|TRBJ2-5|-|TRBV5-1
TGCGCCAGCAGCTCGAACCGGGTTCAAGAGACCCAGTACTTC
CASSSNRVQETQYF
>many|TRBJ1-2|TRBD1|TRBV4-1
TGCGCCAGCAGCAGGACTGACAGGGAGAACTATGGCTACACCTTC
CASSRTDRENYGYTF
>-|TRBJ2-1|-|TRBV5-1
TGCGCCAGCAGCTTGGGCTCCCGAGCAACGTGGGAGTCCTACAATGAGCAGTTCTTC
CASSLGSRATWESYNEQFF
>-|TRBJ1-5|TRBD1|TRBV27
TGTGCCAGCAGTTGGACAGGGCGGAATCAGCCCCAGCATTTT
CASSWTGRNQPQHF
>-|TRBJ2-7|-|TRBV7-2
TGTGCCAGCAGCTATGCGGGTTCGGGCTACGAGCAGTACTTC
CASSYAGSGYEQYF
>-|TRBJ1-1|-|TRBV5-5
TGTGCCAGCAGCTTGGGGCAGGGCCTGTTCTCGGCTTTCTTT
CASSLGQGLFSAFF
>-|TRBJ1-1|-|TRBV12-5
TGTGCTAGTGGCTTAGGGGGCACTGAAGCTTTCTTT
CASGLGGTEAFF
>-|TRBJ1-1|TRBD1|TRBV12-5
TGTGCTAGTGGACCGACAGGGTTACCCACTGAAGCTTTCTTT
CASGPTGLPTEAFF
>-|TRBJ2-7|TRBD2|TRBV14
TGTGCCAGCAGCCGCGCGGCCAGCGGGAGGGCCTACGAGCAGTACTTC
CASSRAASGRAYEQYF
>-|TRBJ2-7|-|TRBV18
TGTGCCAGCTCCCCTGACAGGCTCTACGAGCAGTACTTC
CASSPDRLYEQYF
>few|TRBJ2-2|TRBD1|TRBV7-3
TGTGCCAGCAGCCCCGGGACAGGGCGGAGCGGGGAGCTGTTTTTT
CASSPGTGRSGELFF
>-|TRBJ1-3|-|TRBV19
TGTGCCAGTAGTGCCCTTCGGCCGGGTGGAAACACCATATATTTT
CASSALRPGGNTIYF
>few|TRBJ1-1|-|TRBV6-1
TGTGCCAGCAGTGAGACAGTCAGCACTGAAGCTTTCTTT
CASSETVSTEAFF
>few|TRBJ2-1|TRBD2|TRBV5-1
TGCGCCAGCAGCCAAACTAGCGGGAGGGCCAATGAGCAGTTCTTC
CASSQTSGRANEQFF
>-|TRBJ1-1|TRBD1|TRBV11-2
TGTGCCAGCAGCGAAGGACAGGGTAGGAACACTGAAGCTTTCTTT
CASSEGQGRNTEAFF
>few|TRBJ1-1|-|TRBV19
TGTGCCAGTAGTCGGTTGAACACTGAAGCTTTCTTT
CASSRLNTEAFF
>few|TRBJ2-1|TRBD2|TRBV9
TGTGCCAGCAGCCCAAGCACTAGCGGGAGCTACAATGAGCAGTTCTTC
CASSPSTSGSYNEQFF
>-|TRBJ1-1|-|TRBV5-1
TGCGCCAGCAGCACCCTTACGGACAGCCGCCCGAACACTGAAGCTTTCTTT
CASSTLTDSRPNTEAFF
>few|TRBJ2-1|TRBD1|TRBV5-1
TGCGCCAGCAGCTTGGATCCTCCCGGGACAGGGGGCAAGAATGAGCAGTTCTTC
CASSLDPPGTGGKNEQFF
>-|TRBJ2-7|TRBD2|TRBV10-3
TGTGCCATCAGTGCTCAAAGCGGGGACTACGAGCAGTACTTC
CAISAQSGDYEQYF
>-|TRBJ1-5|TRBD1|TRBV30
TGTGCCTGGGGTACGGGACAGGGGGTATCGCCCCAGCATTTT
CAWGTGQGVSPQHF
>few|TRBJ2-7|TRBD1|TRBV11-1
TGTGCCAGCAGCTCCAAACAGGGGAATGAGCAGTACTTC
CASSSKQGNEQYF
>-|TRBJ2-2|-|TRBV30
TGTGCCTGGAGGTATATAAACACCGGGGAGCTGTTTTTT
CAWRYINTGELFF
>-|TRBJ2-7|-|TRBV6-1
TGTGCCAGCAGTGAAGTGGGACTGGACGAGCAGTACTTC
CASSEVGLDEQYF
>-|TRBJ2-2|-|TRBV9
TGTGCCAGCAGCGCCCTTACGGGACATATGAACACCGGGGAGCTGTTTTTT
CASSALTGHMNTGELFF
>few|TRBJ2-7|TRBD1|TRBV6-1
TGTGCCAGCAGTGAATCCCCGGGACAGGGATCCCACGAGCAGTACTTC
CASSESPGQGSHEQYF
>-|TRBJ2-7|-|TRBV10-3
TGTGCCATGTACCGACATCACCCCTCCTACGAGCAGTACTTC
CAMYRHHPSYEQYF
>-|TRBJ2-1|TRBD2|TRBV6-1
TGTGCCAGCAGACCCGGGGGGGGCAATGAGCAGTTCTTC
CASRPGGGNEQFF
>few|TRBJ1-5|-|TRBV7-6
TGTGCCAGCAGCTCGGAGGGACGGTTCTATCAGCCCCAGCATTTT
CASSSEGRFYQPQHF
>many|TRBJ2-1|-|TRBV7-9
TGTGCCAGCAGTTTCTCACGGACACAAGACAATGAGCAGTTCTTC
CASSFSRTQDNEQFF
>-|TRBJ1-3|-|TRBV18
TGTGCCAGCTCACCATTGGGGGCCTTCTCTGGAAACACCATATATTTT
CASSPLGAFSGNTIYF
>few|TRBJ1-1|-|TRBV5-4
TGTGCCAGCCGCCCGGAGAGGGTTTCCCGGAACACTGAAGCTTTCTTT
CASRPERVSRNTEAFF
>few|TRBJ2-5|TRBD2|TRBV11-2
TGTGCCAGCAGCTTAGGGCTAGCGGGAGGAGGGGAGACCCAGTACTTC
CASSLGLAGGGETQYF
>few|TRBJ1-2|-|TRBV5-6
TGTGCCAGCAGCTCCCCAACCGCTTGGGGCCCTAACTATGGCTACACCTTC
CASSSPTAWGPNYGYTF
>few|TRBJ2-7|-|TRBV5-4
TGTGCCAGCAGCTTGGGAGGGGGAACCTCCTACGAGCAGTACTTC
CASSLGGGTSYEQYF
>-|TRBJ2-7|TRBD2|TRBV7-2
TGTGCCAGCAGCTTAGAACTAGCGGGAGGGCAGGAGCAGTACTTC
CASSLELAGGQEQYF
>-|TRBJ1-5|TRBD1|TRBV19
TGTGCCAGTAGTCGGGACAGGGGACAGCCCCAGCATTTT
CASSRDRGQPQHF
>few|TRBJ1-1|TRBD1|TRBV9
TGTGCCAGCAGCGTAGGAATCCCGACAGGGCCTATGAACACTGAAGCTTTCTTT
CASSVGIPTGPMNTEAFF
>-|TRBJ1-2|TRBD1|TRBV18
TGTGCCAGCTCACCACTTGACAGGGGCGGCTATGGCTACACCTTC
CASSPLDRGGYGYTF
>-|TRBJ2-7|TRBD1|TRBV7-2
TGTGCCAGCAGCTTAGTACAGGGGGCAACCTACGAGCAGTACTTC
CASSLVQGATYEQYF
>-|TRBJ1-5|TRBD1|TRBV5-6
TGTGCCAGCAGCCAGATACAGGGGAATCAGCCCCAGCATTTT
CASSQIQGNQPQHF
>-|TRBJ1-4|-|TRBV5-6
TGTGCCAGCAGCTTGAAACAGGGCAATGAAAAACTGTTTTTT
CASSLKQGNEKLFF
>few|TRBJ1-2|-|TRBV30
TGTGCCTGGAGCGCGGGCCCCTATGGCTACACCTTC
CAWSAGPYGYTF
>-|TRBJ1-5|-|TRBV30
TGTGCCTGGAGAGAGAATTATAGCGGCAATCAGCCCCAGCATTTT
CAWRENYSGNQPQHF
>few|TRBJ2-2|-|TRBV4-1
TGCGCCAGCAGCCGAGCCTCTAATCTCGGGGAGCTGTTTTTT
CASSRASNLGELFF
>few|TRBJ2-5|TRBD2|TRBV5-1
TGCGCCAGCAGCTCCGGACTAGCCGTCCAAGAGACCCAGTACTTC
CASSSGLAVQETQYF
>-|TRBJ1-2|-|TRBV9
TGTGCCAGCAACGAATGGCGGCACCCCAACTATGGCTACACCTTC
CASNEWRHPNYGYTF
>-|TRBJ1-2|-|TRBV7-9
TGTGCCAGCAGCTTATACAGCCTTGAAGATGGCTACACCTTC
CASSLYSLEDGYTF
>few|TRBJ2-5|TRBD2|TRBV29-1
TGCAGCGCAGGGAGGGTCAGCGAGACCCAGTACTTC
CSAGRVSETQYF
>few|TRBJ2-7|TRBD2|TRBV11-2
TGTGCCAGCAGACCCCCGGGGGTTTCGGGAGGTGGCGAGCAGTACTTC
CASRPPGVSGGGEQYF
>few|TRBJ2-7|-|TRBV13
TGTGCCAGCAGCCCTCTACAGGGAACGGGTGAGCAGTACTTC
CASSPLQGTGEQYF
>-|TRBJ1-5|-|TRBV5-8
TGTGCCAGCAGCTTGGGTGACAGGCCGAATAATCAGCCCCAGCATTTT
CASSLGDRPNNQPQHF
>-|TRBJ1-3|-|TRBV10-3
TGTGCCATCAGTGTGGAGTCCTCTGGAAACACCATATATTTT
CAISVESSGNTIYF